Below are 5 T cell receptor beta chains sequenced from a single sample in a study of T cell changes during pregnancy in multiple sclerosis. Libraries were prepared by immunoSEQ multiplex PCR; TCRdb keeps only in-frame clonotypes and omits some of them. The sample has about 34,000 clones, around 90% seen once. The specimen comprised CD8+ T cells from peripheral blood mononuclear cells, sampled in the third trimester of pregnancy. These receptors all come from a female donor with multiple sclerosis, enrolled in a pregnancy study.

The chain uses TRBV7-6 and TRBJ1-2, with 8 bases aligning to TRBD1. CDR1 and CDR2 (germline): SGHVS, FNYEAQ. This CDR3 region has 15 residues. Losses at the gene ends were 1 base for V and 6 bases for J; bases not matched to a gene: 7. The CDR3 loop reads CASSLGFQTGDGYTF. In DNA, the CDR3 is TGTGCCAGCAGCTTAGGGTTCCAGACAGGGGATGGCTACACCTTC.

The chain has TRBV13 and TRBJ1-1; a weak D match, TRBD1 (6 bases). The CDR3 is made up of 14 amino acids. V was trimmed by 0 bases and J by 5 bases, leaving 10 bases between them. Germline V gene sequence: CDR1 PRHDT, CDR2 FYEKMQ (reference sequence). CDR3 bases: TGTGCCAGCAGCTTAGGACAGGGAGGGACTGAAGCTTTCTTT. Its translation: CASSLGQGGTEAFF.

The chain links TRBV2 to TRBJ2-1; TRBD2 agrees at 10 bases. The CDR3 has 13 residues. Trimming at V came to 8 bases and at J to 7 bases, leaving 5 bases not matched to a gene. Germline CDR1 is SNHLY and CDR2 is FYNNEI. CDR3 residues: CASPGLARNEQFF. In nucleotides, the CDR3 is TGTGCCAGCCCGGGACTAGCGCGAAATGAGCAGTTCTTC.

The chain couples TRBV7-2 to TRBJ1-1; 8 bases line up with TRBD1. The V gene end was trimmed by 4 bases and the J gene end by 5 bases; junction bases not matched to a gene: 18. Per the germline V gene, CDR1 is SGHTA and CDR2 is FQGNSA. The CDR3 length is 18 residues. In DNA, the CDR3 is TGTGCCAGCAGCTCCGAACGGGACAGGTTCTTTATCGGGACTGAAGCTTTCTTT. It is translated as CASSSERDRFFIGTEAFF.

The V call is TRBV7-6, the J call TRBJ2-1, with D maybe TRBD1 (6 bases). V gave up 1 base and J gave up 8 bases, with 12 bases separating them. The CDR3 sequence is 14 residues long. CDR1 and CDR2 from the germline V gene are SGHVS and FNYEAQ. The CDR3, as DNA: TGTGCCAGCAGCTTAGTCATCAGGGGACATGAGCAGTTCTTC. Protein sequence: CASSLVIRGHEQFF.